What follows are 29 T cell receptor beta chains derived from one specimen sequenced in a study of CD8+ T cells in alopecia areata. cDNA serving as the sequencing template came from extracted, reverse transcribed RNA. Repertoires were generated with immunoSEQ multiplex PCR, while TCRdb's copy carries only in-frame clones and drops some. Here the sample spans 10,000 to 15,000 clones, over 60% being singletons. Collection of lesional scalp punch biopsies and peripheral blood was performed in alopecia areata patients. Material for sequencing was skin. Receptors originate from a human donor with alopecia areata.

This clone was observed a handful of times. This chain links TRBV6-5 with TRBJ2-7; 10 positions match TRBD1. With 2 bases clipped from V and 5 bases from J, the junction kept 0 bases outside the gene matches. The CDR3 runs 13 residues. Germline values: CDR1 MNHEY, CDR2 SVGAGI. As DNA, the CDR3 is TGTGCCAGCAGTTACGGACAGGGGGACGAGCAGTACTTC. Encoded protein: CASSYGQGDEQYF.

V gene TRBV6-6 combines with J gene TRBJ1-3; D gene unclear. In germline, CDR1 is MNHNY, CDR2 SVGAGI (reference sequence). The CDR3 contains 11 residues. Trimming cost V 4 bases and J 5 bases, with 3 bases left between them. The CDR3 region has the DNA TGTGCCAGCAGTTCCCGAAACACCATATATTTT. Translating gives CASSSRNTIYF.

The DNA for the CDR3 is TGTGCCAGCAGGCCTTTTAGCTCACCCCTCCACTTT. It encodes CASRPFSSPLHF. The chain couples TRBV2 to TRBJ1-6; unclear D gene. Germline CDR1 reads SNHLY; CDR2 reads FYNNEI. The CDR3 has 12 amino acids. The V end lost 6 bases, the J end lost 10 bases, and 10 bases lay between the germline ends.

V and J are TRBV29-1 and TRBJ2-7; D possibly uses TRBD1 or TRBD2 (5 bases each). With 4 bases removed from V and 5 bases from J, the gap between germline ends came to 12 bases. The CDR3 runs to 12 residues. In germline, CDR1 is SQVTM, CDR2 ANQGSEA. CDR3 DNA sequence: TGCAGCGTTGTTCCAGGGACGAACGAGCAGTACTTC. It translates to CSVVPGTNEQYF.

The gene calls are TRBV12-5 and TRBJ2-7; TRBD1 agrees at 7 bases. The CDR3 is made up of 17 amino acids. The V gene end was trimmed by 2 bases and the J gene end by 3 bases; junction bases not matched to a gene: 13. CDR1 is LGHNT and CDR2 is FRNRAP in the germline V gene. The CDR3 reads CASGLKSDRVRGYEQYF. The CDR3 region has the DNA TGTGCTAGTGGTTTGAAGAGCGACAGGGTGAGAGGCTACGAGCAGTACTTC. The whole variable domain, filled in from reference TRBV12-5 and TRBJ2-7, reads DARVTQTPRHKVTEMGQEVTMRCQPILGHNTVFWYRQTMMQGLELLAYFRNRAPLDDSGMPKDRFSAEMPDATLATLKIQPSEPRDSAVYFCASGLKSDRVRGYEQYFGPGTRLTVT.

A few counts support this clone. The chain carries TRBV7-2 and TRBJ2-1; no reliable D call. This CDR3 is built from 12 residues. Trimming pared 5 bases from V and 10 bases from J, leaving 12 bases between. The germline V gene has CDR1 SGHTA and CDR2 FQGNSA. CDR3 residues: CASSASSVEQFF. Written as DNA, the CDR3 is TGTGCCAGCAGCGCAAGTTCAGTGGAGCAGTTCTTC.

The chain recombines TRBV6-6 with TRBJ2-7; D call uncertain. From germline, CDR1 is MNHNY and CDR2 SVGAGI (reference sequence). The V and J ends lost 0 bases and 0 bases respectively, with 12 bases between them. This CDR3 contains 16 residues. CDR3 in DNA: TGTGCCAGCAGTTACTCGATCCGAGTTCCCTCCTACGAGCAGTACTTC. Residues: CASSYSIRVPSYEQYF.

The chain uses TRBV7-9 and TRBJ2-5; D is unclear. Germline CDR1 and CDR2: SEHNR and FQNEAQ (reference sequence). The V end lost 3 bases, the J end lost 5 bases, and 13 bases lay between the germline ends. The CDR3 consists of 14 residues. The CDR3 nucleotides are TGTGCCAGCAGCTTGGTCCTTTCTTGGGAGACCCAGTACTTC. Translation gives CASSLVLSWETQYF.

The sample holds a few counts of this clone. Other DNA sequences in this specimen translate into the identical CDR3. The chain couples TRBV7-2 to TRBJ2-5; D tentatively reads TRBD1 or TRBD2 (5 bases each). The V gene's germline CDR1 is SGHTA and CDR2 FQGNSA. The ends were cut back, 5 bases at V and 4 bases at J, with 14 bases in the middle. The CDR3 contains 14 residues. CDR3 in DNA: TGTGCCAGCAGCCCCGGGACGCCGGGAGAGACCCAGTACTTC. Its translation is CASSPGTPGETQYF. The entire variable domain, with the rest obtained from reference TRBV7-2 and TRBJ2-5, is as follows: GAGVSQSPSNKVTEKGKDVELRCDPISGHTALYWYRQSLGQGLEFLIYFQGNSAPDKSGLPSDRFSAERTGGSVSTLTIQRTQQEDSAVYLCASSPGTPGETQYFGPGTRLLVL.

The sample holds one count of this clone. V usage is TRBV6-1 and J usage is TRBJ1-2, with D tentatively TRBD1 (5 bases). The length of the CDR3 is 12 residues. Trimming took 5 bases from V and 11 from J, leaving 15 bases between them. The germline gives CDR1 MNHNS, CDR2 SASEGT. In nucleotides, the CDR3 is TGTGCCAGCAGTACCGGGACCTTGGATTACACCTTC. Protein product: CASSTGTLDYTF.

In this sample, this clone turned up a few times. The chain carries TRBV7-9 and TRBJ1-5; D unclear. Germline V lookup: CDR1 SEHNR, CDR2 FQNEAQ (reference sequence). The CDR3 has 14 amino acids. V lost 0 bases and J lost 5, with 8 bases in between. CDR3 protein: CASSLADLHQPQHF. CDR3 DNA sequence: TGTGCCAGCAGCTTAGCTGATCTGCATCAGCCCCAGCATTTT.

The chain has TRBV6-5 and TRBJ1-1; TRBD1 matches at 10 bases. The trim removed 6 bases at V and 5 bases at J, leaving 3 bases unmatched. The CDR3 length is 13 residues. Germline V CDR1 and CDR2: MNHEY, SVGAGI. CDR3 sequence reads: CASRRTGGTEAFF. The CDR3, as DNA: TGTGCCAGCAGACGGACAGGGGGGACTGAAGCTTTCTTT.

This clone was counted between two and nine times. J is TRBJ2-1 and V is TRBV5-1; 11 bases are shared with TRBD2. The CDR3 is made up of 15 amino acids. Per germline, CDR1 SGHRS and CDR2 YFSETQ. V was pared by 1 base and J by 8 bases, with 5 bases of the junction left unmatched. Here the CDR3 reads CASSLLSSGGHEQFF. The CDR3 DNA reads TGCGCCAGCAGCTTGCTCTCTAGCGGGGGGCATGAGCAGTTCTTC.

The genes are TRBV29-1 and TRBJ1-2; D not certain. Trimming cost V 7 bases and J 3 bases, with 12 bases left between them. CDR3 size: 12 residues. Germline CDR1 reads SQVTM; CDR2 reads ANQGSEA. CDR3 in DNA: TGCAGCGCAGCAGTCAACTACTATGGCTACACCTTC. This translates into CSAAVNYYGYTF.

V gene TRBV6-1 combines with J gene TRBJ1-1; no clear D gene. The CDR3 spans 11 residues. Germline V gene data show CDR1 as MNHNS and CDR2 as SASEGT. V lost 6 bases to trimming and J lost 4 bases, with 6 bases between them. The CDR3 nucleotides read TGTGCCAGCAGCCCATTCACTGAAGCTTTCTTT. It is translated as CASSPFTEAFF.

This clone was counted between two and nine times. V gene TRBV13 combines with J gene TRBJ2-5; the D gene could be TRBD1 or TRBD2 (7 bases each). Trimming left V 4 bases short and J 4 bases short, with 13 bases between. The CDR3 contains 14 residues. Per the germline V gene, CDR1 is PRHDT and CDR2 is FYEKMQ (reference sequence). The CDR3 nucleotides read TGTGCCAGCAGCTCCAGGGGGGGAGGAGAGACCCAGTACTTC. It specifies CASSSRGGGETQYF.

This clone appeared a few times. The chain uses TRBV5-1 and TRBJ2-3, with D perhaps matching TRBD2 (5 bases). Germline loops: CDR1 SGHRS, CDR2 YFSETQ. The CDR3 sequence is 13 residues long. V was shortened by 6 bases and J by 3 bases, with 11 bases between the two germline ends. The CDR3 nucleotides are TGCGCCAGCAAACCCAGCGGTACAGATACGCAGTATTTT. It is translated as CASKPSGTDTQYF.

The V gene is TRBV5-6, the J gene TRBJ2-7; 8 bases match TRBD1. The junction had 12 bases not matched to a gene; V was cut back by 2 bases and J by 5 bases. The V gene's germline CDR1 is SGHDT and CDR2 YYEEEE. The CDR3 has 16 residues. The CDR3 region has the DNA TGTGCCAGCAGCTTCCAACCAGGGGGCAAGGCTCACGAGCAGTACTTC. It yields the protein CASSFQPGGKAHEQYF. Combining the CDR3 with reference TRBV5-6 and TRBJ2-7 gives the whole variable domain DAGVTQSPTHLIKTRGQQVTLRCSPKSGHDTVSWYQQALGQGPQFIFQYYEEEERQRGNFPDRFSGHQFPNYSSELNVNALLLGDSALYLCASSFQPGGKAHEQYFGPGTRLTVT.

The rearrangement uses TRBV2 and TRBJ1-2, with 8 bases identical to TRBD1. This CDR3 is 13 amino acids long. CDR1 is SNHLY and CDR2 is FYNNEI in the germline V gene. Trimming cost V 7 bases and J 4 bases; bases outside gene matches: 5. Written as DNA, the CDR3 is TGTGCCAGCACACAGGGGGAACGCTATGGCTACACCTTC. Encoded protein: CASTQGERYGYTF. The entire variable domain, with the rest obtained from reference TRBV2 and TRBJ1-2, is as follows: EPEVTQTPSHQVTQMGQEVILRCVPISNHLYFYWYRQILGQKVEFLVSFYNNEISEKSEIFDDQFSVERPDGSNFTLKIRSTKLEDSAMYFCASTQGERYGYTFGSGTRLTVV.

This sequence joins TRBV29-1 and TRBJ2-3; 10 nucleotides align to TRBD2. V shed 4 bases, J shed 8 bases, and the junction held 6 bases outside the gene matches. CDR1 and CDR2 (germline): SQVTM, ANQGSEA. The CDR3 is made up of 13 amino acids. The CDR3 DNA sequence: TGCAGCGTTGGTCAAGCGGGGGGGCCTACGCAGTATTTT. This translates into CSVGQAGGPTQYF.

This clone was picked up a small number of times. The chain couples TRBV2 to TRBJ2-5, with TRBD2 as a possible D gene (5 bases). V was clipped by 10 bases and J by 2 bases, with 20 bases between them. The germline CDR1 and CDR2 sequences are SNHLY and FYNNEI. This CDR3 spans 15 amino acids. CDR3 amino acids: CAIREKGRRQETQYF. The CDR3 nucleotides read TGTGCCATTCGGGAAAAAGGCAGGCGTCAAGAGACCCAGTACTTC.

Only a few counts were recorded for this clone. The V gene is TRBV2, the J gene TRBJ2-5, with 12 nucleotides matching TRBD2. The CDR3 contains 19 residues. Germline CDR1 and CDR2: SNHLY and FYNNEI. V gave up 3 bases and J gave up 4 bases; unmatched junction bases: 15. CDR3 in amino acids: CASSEGPRLAGGIRETQYF. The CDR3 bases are TGTGCCAGCAGTGAGGGGCCGCGTCTAGCGGGAGGGATTCGAGAGACCCAGTACTTC.

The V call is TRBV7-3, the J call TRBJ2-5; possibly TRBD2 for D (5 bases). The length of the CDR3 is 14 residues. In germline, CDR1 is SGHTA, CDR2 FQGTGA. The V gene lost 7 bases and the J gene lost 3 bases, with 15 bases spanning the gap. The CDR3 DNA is TGTGCCAGCAAAGGACCGGGAAGAGAAGAGACCCAGTACTTC. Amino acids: CASKGPGREETQYF.

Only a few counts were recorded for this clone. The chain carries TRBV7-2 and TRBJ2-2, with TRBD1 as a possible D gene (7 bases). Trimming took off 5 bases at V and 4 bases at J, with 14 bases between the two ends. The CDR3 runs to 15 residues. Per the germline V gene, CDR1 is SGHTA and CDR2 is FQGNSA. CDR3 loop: CASSPHQGGTGELFF. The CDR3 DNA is TGTGCCAGCAGCCCCCATCAGGGGGGCACCGGGGAGCTGTTTTTT.

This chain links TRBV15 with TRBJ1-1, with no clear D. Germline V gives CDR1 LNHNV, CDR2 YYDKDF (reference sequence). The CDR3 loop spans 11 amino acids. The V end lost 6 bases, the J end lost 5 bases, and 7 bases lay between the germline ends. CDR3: CATRGGTEAFF. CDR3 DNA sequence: TGTGCCACCAGGGGTGGAACTGAAGCTTTCTTT. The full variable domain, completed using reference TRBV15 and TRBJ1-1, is DAMVIQNPRYQVTQFGKPVTLSCSQTLNHNVMYWYQQKSSQAPKLLFHYYDKDFNNEADTPDNFQSRRPNTSFCFLDIRSPGLGDTAMYLCATRGGTEAFFGQGTRLTVV.

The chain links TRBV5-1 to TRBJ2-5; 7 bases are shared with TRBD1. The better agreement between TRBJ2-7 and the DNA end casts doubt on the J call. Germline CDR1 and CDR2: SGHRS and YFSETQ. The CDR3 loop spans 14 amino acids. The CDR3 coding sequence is TGCGCCAGCAGCCCCCCGGGACAGTACTACGAGCAGTACTTC. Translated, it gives CASSPPGQYYEQYF.

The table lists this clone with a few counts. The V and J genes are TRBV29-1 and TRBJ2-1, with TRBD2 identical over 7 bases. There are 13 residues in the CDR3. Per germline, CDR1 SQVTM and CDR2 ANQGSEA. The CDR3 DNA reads TGCACCGCCTCAGCGGGAACCTACAATGAGCAGTTCTTC. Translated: CTASAGTYNEQFF.

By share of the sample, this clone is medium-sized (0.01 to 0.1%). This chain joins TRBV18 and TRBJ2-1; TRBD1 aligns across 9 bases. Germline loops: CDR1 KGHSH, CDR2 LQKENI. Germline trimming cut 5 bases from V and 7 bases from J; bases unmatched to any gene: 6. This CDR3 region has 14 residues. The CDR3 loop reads CASSTWTGENEQFF. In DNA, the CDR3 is TGTGCCAGCTCAACTTGGACAGGGGAAAATGAGCAGTTCTTC.

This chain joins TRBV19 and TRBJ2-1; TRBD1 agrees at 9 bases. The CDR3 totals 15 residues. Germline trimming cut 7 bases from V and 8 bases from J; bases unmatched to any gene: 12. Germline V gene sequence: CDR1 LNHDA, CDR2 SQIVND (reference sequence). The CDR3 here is CASTQIGQGRDEQFF. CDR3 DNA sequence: TGTGCCAGTACCCAAATCGGACAGGGGAGGGATGAGCAGTTCTTC.